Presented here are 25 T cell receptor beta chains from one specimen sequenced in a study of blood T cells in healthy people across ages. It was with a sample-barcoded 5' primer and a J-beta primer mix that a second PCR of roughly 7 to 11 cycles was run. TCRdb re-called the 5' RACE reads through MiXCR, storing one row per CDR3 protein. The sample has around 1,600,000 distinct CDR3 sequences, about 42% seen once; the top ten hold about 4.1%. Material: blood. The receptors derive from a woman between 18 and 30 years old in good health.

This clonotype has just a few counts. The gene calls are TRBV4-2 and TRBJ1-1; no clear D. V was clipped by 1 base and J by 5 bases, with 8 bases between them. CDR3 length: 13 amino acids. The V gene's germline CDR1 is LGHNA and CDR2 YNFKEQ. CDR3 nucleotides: TGTGCCAGCAGCCAAGTCTTGGGGACTGAAGCTTTCTTT. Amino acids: CASSQVLGTEAFF.

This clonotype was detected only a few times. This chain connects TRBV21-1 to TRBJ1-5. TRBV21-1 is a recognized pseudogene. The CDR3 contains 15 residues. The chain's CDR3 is CASSKKITRGQPQHF. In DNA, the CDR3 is TGTGCCAGCAGCAAAAAAATAACGCGGGGTCAGCCCCAGCATTTT.

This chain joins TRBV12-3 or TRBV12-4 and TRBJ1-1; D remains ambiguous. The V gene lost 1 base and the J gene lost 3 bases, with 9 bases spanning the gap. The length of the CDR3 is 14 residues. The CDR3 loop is CASSLVGKDTEAFF. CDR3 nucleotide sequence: TGTGCCAGCAGTTTAGTAGGGAAGGACACTGAAGCTTTCTTT.

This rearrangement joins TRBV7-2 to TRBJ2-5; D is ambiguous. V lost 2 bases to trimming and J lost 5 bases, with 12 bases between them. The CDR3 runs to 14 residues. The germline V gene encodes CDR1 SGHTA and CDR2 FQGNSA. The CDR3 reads CASSLNLFGETQYF. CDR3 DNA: TGTGCCAGCAGCTTAAATTTGTTCGGGGAGACCCAGTACTTC.

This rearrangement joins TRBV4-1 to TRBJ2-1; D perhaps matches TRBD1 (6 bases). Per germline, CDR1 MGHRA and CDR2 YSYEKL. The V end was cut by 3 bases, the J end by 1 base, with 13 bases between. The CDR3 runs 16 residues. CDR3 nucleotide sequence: TGCGCCAGCAGCCAGCACATACAGGGATCCTACAATGAGCAGTTCTTC. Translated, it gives CASSQHIQGSYNEQFF.

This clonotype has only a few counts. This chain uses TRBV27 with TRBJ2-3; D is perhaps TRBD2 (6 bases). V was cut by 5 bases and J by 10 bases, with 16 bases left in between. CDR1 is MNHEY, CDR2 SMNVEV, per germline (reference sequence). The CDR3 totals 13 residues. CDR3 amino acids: CASSRTPEGAQYF. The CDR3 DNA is TGTGCCAGCAGTCGTACCCCGGAGGGAGCGCAGTATTTT.

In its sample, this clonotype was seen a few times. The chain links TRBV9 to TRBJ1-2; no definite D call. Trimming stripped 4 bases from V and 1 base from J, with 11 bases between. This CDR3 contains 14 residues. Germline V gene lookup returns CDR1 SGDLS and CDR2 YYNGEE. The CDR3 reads CASSKTTINYGYTF. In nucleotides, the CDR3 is TGTGCCAGCAGCAAGACGACTATTAACTATGGCTACACCTTC.

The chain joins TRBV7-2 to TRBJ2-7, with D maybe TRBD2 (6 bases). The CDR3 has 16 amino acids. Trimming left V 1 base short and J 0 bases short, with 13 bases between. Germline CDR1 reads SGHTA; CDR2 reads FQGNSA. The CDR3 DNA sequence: TGTGCCAGCAGCTTAGGTCCAGCGGGCCACTCCTACGAGCAGTACTTC. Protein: CASSLGPAGHSYEQYF.

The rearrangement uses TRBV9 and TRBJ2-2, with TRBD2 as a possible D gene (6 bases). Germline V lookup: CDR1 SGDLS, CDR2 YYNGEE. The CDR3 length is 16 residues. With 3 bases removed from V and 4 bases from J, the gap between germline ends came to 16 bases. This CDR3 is CASSDNPLAPTGELFF. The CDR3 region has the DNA TGTGCCAGCAGCGATAACCCTCTAGCGCCCACCGGGGAGCTGTTTTTT.

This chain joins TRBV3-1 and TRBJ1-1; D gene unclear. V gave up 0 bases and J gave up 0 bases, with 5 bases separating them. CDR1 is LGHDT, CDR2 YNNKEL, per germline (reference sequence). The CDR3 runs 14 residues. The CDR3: CASSQEYVNTEAFF. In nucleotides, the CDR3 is TGTGCCAGCAGCCAAGAATATGTGAACACTGAAGCTTTCTTT.

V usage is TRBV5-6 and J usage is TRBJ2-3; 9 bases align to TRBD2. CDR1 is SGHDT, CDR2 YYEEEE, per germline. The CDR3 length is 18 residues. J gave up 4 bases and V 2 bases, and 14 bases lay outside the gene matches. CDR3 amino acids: CASSFLWAGGPISDTQYF. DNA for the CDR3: TGTGCCAGCAGCTTTCTCTGGGCGGGAGGGCCAATTTCAGATACGCAGTATTTT.

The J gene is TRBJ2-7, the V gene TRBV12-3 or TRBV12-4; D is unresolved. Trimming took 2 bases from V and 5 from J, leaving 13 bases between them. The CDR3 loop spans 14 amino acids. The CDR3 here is CASSLRARIDEQYF. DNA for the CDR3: TGTGCCAGCAGTTTAAGGGCCAGGATAGACGAGCAGTACTTC.

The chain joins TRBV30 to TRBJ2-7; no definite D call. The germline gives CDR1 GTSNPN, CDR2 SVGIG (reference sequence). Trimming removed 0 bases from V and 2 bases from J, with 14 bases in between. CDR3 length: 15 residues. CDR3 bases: TGTGCCTGGAGTGTGCAGCCCTTCTTCCCCTACGAGCAGTACTTC. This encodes CAWSVQPFFPYEQYF. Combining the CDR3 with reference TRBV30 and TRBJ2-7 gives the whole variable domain SQTIHQWPATLVQPVGSPLSLECTVEGTSNPNLYWYRQAAGRGLQLLFYSVGIGQISSEVPQNLSASRPQDRQFILSSKKLLLSDSGFYLCAWSVQPFFPYEQYFGPGTRLTVT.

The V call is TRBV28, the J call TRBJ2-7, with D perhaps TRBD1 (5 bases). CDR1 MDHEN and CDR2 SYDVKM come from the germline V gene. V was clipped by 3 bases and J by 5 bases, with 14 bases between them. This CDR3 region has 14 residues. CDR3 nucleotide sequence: TGTGCCAGCAGTTTCCAGGGAAGAAGTGACGAGCAGTACTTC. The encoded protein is CASSFQGRSDEQYF.

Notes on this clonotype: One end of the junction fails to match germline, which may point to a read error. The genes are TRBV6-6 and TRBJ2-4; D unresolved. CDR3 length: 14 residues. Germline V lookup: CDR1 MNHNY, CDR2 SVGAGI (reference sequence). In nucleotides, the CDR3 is TGTGCCAGCAATTACGAGGCGATGAAAAACATTCAGTACTTC. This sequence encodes CASNYEAMKNIQYF.

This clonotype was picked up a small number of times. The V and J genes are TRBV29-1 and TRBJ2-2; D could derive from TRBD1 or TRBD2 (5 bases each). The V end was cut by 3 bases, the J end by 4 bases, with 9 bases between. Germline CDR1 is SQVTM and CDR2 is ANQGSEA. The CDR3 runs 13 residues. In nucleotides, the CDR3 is TGCAGCGTTGAGGGGACGGCCACCGGGGAGCTGTTTTTT. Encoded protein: CSVEGTATGELFF.

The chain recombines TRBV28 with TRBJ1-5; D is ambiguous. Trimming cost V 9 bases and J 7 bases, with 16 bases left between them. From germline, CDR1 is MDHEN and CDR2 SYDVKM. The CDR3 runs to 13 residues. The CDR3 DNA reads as TGTGCCAGTCGCAGCGTAATAGGCCAGCCCCAGCATTTT. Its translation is CASRSVIGQPQHF.

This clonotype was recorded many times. The CDR3 DNA sequence: TGTGCCAGCAGCCCTGGCAGGAACTATGGCTACACCTTC. This codes for CASSPGRNYGYTF. The chain combines TRBV12-3 or TRBV12-4 with TRBJ1-2; D is ambiguous. The CDR3 is 13 amino acids. V lost 6 bases and J 2 bases, leaving 10 bases between the germline ends.

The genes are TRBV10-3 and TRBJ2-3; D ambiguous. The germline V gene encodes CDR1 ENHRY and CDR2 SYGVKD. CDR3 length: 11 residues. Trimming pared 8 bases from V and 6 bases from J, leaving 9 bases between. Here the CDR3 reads CAIGARDTQYF. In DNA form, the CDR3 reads TGTGCCATCGGTGCACGGGATACGCAGTATTTT.

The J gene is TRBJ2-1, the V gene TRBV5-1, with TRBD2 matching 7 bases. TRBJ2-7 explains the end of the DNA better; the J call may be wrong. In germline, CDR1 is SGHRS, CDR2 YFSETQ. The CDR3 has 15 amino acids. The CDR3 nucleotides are TGCGCCAGCAGCTTGGCAAGCGGGGAGGTCAATGAGCAGTACTTC. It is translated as CASSLASGEVNEQYF.

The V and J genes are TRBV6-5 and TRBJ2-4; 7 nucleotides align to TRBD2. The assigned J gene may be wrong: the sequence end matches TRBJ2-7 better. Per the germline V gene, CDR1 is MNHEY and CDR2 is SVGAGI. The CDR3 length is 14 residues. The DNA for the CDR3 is TGTGCCAGCAGTCCTAGCGGAAACGCCTACGAGCAGTACTTC. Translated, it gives CASSPSGNAYEQYF.

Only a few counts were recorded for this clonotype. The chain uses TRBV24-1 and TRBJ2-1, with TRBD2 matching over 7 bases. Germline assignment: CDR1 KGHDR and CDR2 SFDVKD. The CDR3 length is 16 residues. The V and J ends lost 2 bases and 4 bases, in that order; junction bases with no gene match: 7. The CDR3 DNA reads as TGTGCCACCAGTGATTACGAGGGGAGGGCTTACAATGAGCAGTTCTTC. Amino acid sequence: CATSDYEGRAYNEQFF.

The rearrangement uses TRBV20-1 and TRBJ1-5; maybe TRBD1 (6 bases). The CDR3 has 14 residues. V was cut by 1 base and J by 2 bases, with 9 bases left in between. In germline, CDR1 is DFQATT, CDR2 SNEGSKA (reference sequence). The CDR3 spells CSARGTEGNQPQHF. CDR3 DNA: TGCAGTGCTAGAGGGACAGAGGGCAATCAGCCCCAGCATTTT.

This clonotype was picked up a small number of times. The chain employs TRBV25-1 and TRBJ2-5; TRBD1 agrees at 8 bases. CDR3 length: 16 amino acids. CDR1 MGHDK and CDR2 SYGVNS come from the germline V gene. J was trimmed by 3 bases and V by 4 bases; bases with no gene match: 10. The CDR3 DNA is TGTGCCAGCAGTGTCGGGACAGGAGGATCTAAAGAGACCCAGTACTTC. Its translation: CASSVGTGGSKETQYF. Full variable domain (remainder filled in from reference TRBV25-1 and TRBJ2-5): EADIYQTPRYLVIGTGKKITLECSQTMGHDKMYWYQQDPGMELHLIHYSYGVNSTEKGDLSSESTVSRIRTEHFPLTLESARPSHTSQYLCASSVGTGGSKETQYFGPGTRLLVL.

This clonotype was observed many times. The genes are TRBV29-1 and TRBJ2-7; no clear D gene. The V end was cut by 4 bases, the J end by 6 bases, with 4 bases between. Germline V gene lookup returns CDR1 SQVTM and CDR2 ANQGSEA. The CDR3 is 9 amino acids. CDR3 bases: TGCAGCGTTGGTAGCGAGCAGTACTTC. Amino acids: CSVGSEQYF.